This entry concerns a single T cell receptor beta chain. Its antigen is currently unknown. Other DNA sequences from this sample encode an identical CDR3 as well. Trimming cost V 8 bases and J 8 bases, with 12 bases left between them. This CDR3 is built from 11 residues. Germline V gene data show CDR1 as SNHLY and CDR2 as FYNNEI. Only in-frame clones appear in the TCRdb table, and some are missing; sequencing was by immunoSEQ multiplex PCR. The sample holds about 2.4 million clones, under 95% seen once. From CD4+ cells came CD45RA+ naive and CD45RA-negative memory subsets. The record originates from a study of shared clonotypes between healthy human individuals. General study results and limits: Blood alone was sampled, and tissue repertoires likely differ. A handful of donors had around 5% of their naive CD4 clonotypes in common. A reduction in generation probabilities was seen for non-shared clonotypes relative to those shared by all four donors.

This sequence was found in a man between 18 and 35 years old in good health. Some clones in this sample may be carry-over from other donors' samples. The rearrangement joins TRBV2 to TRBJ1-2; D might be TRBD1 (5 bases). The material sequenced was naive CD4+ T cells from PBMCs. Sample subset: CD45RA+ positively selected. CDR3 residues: CASGTGSGYTF. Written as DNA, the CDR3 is TGTGCCAGCGGGACGGGGAGCGGCTACACCTTC.